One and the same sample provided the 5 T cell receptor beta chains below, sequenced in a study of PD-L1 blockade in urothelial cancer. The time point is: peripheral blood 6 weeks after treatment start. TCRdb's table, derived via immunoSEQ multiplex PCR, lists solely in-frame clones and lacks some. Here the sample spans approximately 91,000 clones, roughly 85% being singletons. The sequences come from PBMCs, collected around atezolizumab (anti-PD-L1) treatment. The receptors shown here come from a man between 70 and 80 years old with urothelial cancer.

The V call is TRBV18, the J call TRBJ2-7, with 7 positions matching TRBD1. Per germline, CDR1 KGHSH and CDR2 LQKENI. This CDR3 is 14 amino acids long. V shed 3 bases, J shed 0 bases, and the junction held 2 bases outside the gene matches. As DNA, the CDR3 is TGTGCCAGCTCACCCCAGGGGGACTCCTACGAGCAGTACTTC. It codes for CASSPQGDSYEQYF. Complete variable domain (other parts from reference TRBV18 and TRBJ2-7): NAGVMQNPRHLVRRRGQEARLRCSPMKGHSHVYWYRQLPEEGLKFMVYLQKENIIDESGMPKERFSAEFPKEGPSILRIQQVVRGDSAAYFCASSPQGDSYEQYFGPGTRLTVT.

The CDR3 reads CASSLVQSPGNEQFF. In DNA form, the CDR3 reads TGCGCCAGCAGCTTGGTACAGTCCCCGGGGAATGAGCAGTTCTTC. The rearrangement uses TRBV5-1 and TRBJ2-1, with a weak D call TRBD2 (5 bases). Germline CDR1 SGHRS, CDR2 YFSETQ. The V and J ends lost 0 bases and 7 bases respectively, with 14 bases between them. CDR3 length: 15 residues.

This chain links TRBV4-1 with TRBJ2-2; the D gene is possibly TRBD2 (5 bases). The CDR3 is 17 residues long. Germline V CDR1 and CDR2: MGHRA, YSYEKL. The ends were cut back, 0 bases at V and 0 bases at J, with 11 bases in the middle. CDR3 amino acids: CASSQDIDGTNTGELFF. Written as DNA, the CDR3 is TGCGCCAGCAGCCAAGATATCGACGGGACGAACACCGGGGAGCTGTTTTTT.

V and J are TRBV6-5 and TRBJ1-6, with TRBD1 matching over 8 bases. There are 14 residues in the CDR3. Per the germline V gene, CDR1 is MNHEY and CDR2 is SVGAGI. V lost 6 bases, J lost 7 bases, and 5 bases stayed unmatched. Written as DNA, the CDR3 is TGTGCCAGCAGCCGACAGGGGAAGAATTCACCCCTCCACTTT. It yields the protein CASSRQGKNSPLHF.

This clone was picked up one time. The CDR3 spells CATGKLRGWGTGELFF. CDR3 DNA: TGTGCCACTGGGAAGCTAAGGGGGTGGGGCACCGGGGAGCTGTTTTTT. This chain links TRBV15 with TRBJ2-2, with D perhaps matching TRBD1 (6 bases). This CDR3 spans 16 amino acids. Germline V lookup: CDR1 LNHNV, CDR2 YYDKDF (reference sequence). V lost 9 bases, J lost 4 bases, and 21 bases lay in between. The full variable domain, completed using reference TRBV15 and TRBJ2-2, is DAMVIQNPRYQVTQFGKPVTLSCSQTLNHNVMYWYQQKSSQAPKLLFHYYDKDFNNEADTPDNFQSRRPNTSFCFLDIRSPGLGDTAMYLCATGKLRGWGTGELFFGEGSRLTVL.